The clone carrying this T cell receptor (beta chain) was counted a few times. Its specificity is not known. The source of the sample is a study of T cell repertoires in cytomegalovirus infection. Study-level information: Both CMV infection and a matching HLA type were indicated by public TCR beta signatures.

TCRdb re-called the reads with MiXCR, one entry per CDR3 protein. The sample shows 150,000 to 200,000 distinct CDR3 sequences, around 15% of them seen only once. Study-level findings and limits: There were HLA-C-restricted CMV-specific TCR beta clonotypes dominating the ex vivo response. People with CMV and the relevant HLA were identified by cumulative public TCR beta family frequency.

This CDR3 contains 19 residues. The germline V gene encodes CDR1 GTSNPN and CDR2 SVGIG (reference sequence). V lost 2 bases to trimming and J lost 2 bases; unmatched junction nucleotides: 14. The material sequenced was PBMCs. The TCR comes from a human donor in good health (CMV status not recorded). Some clones in this sample may be carry-over from other donors' samples. The rearrangement joins TRBV30 to TRBJ2-6; TRBD2 matches 8 bases. The CDR3 spells CAWSRGSGGRQTGANVLTF. In DNA form, the CDR3 reads TGTGCCTGGAGTCGCGGATCGGGGGGGAGGCAAACTGGGGCCAACGTCCTGACTTTC.